This T cell receptor beta chain was obtained from a study of cytomegalovirus exposure and HLA in healthy donors. Germline CDR1 and CDR2: SEHNR and FQNEAQ (reference sequence). The CDR3 covers 14 residues. As regards this clone: Compared with germline, one end of the junction differs, possibly owing to a read error.

The primer mix had 60 Vbeta and 13 Jbeta primers. Libraries were prepared by immunoSEQ multiplex PCR; TCRdb keeps only in-frame clonotypes and omits some of them. This listing includes tens of thousands of clones. Sample: PBMCs. This clonotype was sampled from a woman aged 40 to 50 in good health and CMV-seropositive. This chain links TRBV7-9 with TRBJ1-1, with 8 bases lining up with TRBD1. In nucleotides, the CDR3 is TGTGCCAGCAGCTCCAGGGGGCGCCCCACTGAAGATTTCTTT. The encoded protein is CASSSRGRPTEDFF.